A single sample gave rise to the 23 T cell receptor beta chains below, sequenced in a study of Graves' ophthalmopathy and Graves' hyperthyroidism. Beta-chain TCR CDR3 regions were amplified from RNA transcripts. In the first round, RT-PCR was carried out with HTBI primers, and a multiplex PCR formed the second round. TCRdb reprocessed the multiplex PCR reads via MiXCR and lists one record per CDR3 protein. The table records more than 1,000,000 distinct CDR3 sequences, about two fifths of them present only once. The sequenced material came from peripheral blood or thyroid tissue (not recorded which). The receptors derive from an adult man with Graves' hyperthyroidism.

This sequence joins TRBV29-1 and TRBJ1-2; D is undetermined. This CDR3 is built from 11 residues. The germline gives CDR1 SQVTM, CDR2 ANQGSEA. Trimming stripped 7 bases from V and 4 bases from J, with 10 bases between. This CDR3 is CSGTRPYGYTF. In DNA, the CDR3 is TGCAGCGGAACCAGGCCCTATGGCTACACCTTC.

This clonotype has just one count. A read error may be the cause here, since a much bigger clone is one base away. CDR3 sequence (DNA): TGTGCCAGCAGCACACTTGCCGGGGGGCTGTTTTTT. It translates to CASSTLAGGLFF. V gene TRBV7-2 combines with J gene TRBJ2-2, with D possibly matching TRBD2 (6 bases). The germline V gene encodes CDR1 SGHTA and CDR2 FQGNSA. This CDR3 comprises 12 residues.

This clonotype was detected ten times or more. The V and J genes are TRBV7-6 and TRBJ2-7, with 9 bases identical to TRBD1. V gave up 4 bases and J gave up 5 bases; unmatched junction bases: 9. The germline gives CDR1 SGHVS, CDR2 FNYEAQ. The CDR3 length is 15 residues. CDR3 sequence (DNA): TGTGCCAGCAGCTGGACCGGGACAGGGAAGGACGAGCAGTACTTC. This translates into CASSWTGTGKDEQYF. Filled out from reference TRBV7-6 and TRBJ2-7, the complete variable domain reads GAGVSQSPRYKVTKRGQDVALRCDPISGHVSLYWYRQALGQGPEFLTYFNYEAQQDKSGLPNDRFSAERPEGSISTLTIQRTEQRDSAMYRCASSWTGTGKDEQYFGPGTRLTVT.

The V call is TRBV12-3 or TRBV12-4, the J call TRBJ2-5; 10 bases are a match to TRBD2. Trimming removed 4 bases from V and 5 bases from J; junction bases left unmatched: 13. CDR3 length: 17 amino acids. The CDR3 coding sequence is TGTGCCAGCAGTTACCTTCTGAGGCCTAGCGGGGGCGAGACCCAGTACTTC. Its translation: CASSYLLRPSGGETQYF.

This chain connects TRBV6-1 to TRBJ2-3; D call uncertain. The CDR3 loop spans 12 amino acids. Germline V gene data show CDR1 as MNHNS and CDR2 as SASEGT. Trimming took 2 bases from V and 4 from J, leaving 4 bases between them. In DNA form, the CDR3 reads TGTGCCAGCAGTGAACAGCCAGATACGCAGTATTTT. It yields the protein CASSEQPDTQYF.

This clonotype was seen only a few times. CDR3 in amino acids: CASSYGGGPYEQYF. The DNA for the CDR3 is TGTGCCAGCAGTTACGGCGGGGGACCCTACGAGCAGTACTTC. The chain uses TRBV12-3 or TRBV12-4 and TRBJ2-7; 7 nucleotides agree with TRBD2. Trimming took 4 bases from V and 2 from J; bases not matched to a gene: 5. CDR3 size: 14 residues.

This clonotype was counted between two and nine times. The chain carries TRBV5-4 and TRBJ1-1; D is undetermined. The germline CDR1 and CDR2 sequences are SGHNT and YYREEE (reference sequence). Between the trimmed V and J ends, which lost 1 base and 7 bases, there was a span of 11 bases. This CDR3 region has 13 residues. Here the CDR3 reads CASSLRDKREAFF. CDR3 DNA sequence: TGTGCCAGCAGCTTGCGAGACAAACGTGAAGCTTTCTTT.

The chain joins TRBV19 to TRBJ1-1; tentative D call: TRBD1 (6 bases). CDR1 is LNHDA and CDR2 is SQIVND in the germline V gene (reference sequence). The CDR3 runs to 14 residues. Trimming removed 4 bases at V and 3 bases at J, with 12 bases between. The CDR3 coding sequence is TGTGCCAGTAGTAGGTTGGCAGGGGACACTGAAGCTTTCTTT. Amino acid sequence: CASSRLAGDTEAFF.

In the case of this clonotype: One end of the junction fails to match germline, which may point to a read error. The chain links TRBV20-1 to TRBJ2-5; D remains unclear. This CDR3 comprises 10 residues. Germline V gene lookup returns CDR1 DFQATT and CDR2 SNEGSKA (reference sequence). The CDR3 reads CSASQEAQYF. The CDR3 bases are TGCAGTGCTTCACAAGAGGCCCAGTACTTC.

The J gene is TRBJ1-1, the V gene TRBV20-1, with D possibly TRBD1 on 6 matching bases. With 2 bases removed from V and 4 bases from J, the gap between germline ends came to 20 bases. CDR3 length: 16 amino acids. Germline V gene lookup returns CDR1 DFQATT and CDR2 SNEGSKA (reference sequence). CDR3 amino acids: CSARLRKQGLSTEAFF. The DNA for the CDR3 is TGCAGTGCTAGACTCCGAAAACAGGGTCTCAGCACTGAAGCTTTCTTT.

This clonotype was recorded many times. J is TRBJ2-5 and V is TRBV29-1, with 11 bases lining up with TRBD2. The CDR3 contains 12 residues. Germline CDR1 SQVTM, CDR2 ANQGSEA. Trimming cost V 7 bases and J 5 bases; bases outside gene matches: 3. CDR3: CSARTSGETQYF. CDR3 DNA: TGCAGCGCACGGACTAGCGGGGAGACCCAGTACTTC.

The CDR3 region is CSVVGDLLSYEQYF. The CDR3 DNA is TGCAGCGTAGTTGGAGATCTCCTCAGTTACGAGCAGTACTTC. The V call is TRBV29-1, the J call TRBJ2-7; D ambiguous. The germline V gene encodes CDR1 SQVTM and CDR2 ANQGSEA. Trimming removed 6 bases at V and 4 bases at J, with 19 bases between. CDR3 length: 14 residues.

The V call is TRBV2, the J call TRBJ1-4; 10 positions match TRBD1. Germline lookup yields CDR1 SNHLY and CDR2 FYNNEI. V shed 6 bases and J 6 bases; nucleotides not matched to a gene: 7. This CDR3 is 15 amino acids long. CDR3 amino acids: CASSPAGTGDEKLFF. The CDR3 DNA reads TGTGCCAGCAGCCCGGCAGGGACAGGGGATGAAAAACTGTTTTTT. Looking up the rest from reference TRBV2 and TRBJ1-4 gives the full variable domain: EPEVTQTPSHQVTQMGQEVILRCVPISNHLYFYWYRQILGQKVEFLVSFYNNEISEKSEIFDDQFSVERPDGSNFTLKIRSTKLEDSAMYFCASSPAGTGDEKLFFGSGTQLSVL.

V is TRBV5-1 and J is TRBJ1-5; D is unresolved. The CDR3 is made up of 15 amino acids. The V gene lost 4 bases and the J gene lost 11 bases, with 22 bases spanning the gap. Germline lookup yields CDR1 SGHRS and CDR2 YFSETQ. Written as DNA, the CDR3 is TGCGCCAGCAGCCCGGACGGACGGCGGACGGAGACCCAGCATTTT. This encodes CASSPDGRRTETQHF. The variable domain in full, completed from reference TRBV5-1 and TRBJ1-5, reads KAGVTQTPRYLIKTRGQQVTLSCSPISGHRSVSWYQQTPGQGLQFLFEYFSETQRNKGNFPGRFSGRQFSNSRSEMNVSTLELGDSALYLCASSPDGRRTETQHFGDGTRLSIL.

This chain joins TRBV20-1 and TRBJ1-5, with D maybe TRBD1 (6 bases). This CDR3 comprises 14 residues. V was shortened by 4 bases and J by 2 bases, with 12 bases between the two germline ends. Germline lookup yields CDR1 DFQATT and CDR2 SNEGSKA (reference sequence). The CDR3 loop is CSANREFRNQPQHF. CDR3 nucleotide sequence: TGCAGTGCTAACAGGGAGTTTCGCAATCAGCCCCAGCATTTT.

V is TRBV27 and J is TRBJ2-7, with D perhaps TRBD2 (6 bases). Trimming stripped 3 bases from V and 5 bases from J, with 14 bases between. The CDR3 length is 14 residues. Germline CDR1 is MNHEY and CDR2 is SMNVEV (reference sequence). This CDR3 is CASSFRDLADEQYF. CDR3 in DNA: TGTGCCAGCAGTTTTCGAGACTTAGCGGACGAGCAGTACTTC.

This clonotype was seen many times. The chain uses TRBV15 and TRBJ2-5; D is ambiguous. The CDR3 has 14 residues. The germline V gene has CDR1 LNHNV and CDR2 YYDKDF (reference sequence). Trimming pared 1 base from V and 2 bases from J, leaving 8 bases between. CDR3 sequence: CATSRGLAQETQYF. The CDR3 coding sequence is TGTGCCACCAGCAGAGGACTGGCACAAGAGACCCAGTACTTC.

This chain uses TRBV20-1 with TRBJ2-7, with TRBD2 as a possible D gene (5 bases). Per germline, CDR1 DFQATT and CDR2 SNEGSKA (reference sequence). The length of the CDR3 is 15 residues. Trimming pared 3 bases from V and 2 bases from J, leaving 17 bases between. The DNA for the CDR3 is TGCAGTGCTAGTTCGCTGAGCGGTCGCGCCTACGAGCAGTACTTC. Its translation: CSASSLSGRAYEQYF.

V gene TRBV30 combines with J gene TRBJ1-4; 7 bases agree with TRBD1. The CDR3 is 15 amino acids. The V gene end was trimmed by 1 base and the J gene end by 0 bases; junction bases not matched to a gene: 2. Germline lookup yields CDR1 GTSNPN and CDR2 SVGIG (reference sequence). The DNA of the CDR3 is TGTGCCTGGAGTGCGGGGACAGCAACTAATGAAAAACTGTTTTTT. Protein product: CAWSAGTATNEKLFF.

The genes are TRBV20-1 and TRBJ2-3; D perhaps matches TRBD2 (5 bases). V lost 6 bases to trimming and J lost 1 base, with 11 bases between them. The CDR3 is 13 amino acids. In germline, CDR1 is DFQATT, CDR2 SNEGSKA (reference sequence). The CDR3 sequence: CSAILSGTDTQYF. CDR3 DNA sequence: TGCAGTGCAATCCTTAGCGGCACAGATACGCAGTATTTT.

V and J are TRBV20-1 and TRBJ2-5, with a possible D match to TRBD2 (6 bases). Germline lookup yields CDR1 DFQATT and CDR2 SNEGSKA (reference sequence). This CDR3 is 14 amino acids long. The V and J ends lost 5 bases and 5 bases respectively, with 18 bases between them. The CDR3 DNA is TGCAGTGCTGCGGACGGAGGAGGGACCGAGACCCAGTACTTC. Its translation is CSAADGGGTETQYF.

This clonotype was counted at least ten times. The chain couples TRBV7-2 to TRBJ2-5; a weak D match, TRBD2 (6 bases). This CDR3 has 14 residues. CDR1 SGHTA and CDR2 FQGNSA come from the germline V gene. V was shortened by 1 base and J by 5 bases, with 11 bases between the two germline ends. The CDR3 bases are TGTGCCAGCAGCTTAGGCCGGGAGTTGGAGACCCAGTACTTC. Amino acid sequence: CASSLGRELETQYF.

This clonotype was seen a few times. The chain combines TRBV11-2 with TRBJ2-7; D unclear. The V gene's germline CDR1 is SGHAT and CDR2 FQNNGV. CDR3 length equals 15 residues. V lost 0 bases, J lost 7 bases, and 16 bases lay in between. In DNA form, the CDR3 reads TGTGCCAGCAGCTTAGATGCCAGCAGTGCGCGGGAGCAGTACTTC. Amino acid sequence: CASSLDASSAREQYF.